This TCR beta chain is drawn from a study of control samples from healthy donors and cancer patients (TCRdb year 2020). Comment on this clone: The antigen it recognizes is unknown. Nothing much larger sits one base from this clone, and base qualities are not available.

Preparation of the library involved the immunoSEQ multiplex PCR assay. TCRdb retrieved this table from immuneACCESS and kept in-frame rearrangements only. Not all clones are present; in checked studies, unresolved V genes account for under half, and no reason is known for the remainder. The sample table lists just over 150,000 clones, roughly 92% of them with a count of one. The ten top clones hold over 2% of the sample. CDR1 and CDR2 are drawn from the germline V gene: MGHDK, SYGVNS. CDR3 length: 14 amino acids, cysteine to phenylalanine. The CDR3 DNA has 42 bases and is translated from base 1. At the junction V is shortened by 6 bases and J by 0 bases, with 9 bases in between.

The chain employs TRBV25-1 and TRBJ2-1; TRBD2 is possibly the D segment (6 matching bases). The TCR originated in a man in his fifties in good health. Sequences were obtained from blood. The base sequence is TGTGCCAGCAGGACCGGGGGCTCCTACAATGAGCAGTTCTTC. The translation is CASRTGGSYNEQFF.